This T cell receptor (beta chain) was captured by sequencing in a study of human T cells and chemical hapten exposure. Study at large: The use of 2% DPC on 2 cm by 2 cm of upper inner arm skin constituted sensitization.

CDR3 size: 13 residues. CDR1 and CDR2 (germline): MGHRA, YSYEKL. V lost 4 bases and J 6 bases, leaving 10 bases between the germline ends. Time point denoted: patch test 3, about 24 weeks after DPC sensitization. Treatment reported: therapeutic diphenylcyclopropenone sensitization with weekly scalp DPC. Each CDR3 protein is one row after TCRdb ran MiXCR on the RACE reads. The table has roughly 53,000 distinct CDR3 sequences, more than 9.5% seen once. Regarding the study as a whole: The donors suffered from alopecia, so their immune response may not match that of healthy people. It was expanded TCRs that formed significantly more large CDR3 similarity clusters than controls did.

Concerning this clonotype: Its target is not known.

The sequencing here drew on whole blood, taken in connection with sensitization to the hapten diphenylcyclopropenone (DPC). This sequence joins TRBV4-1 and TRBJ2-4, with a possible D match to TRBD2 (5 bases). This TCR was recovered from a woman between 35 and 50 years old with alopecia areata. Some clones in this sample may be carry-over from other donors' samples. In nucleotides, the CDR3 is TGCGCCAGCAGCCTGGGGAGCCTAAACATTCAGTACTTC. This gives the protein CASSLGSLNIQYF.